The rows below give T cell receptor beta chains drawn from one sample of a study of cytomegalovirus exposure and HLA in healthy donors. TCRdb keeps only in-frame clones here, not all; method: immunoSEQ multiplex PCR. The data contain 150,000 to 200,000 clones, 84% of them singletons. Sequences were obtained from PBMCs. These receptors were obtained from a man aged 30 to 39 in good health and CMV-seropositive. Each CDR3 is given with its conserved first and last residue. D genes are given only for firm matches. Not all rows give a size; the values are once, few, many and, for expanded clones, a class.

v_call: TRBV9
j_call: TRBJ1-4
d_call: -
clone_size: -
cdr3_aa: CASSPQQGRSGTNEKLFF
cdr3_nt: TGTGCCAGCAGCCCCCAGCAGGGCCGGTCCGGAACTAATGAAAAACTGTTTTTT

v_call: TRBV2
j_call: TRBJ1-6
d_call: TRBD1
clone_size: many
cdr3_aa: CASSQDRGYSPLHF
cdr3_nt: TGTGCCAGCAGCCAAGACAGGGGTTATTCACCCCTCCACTTT

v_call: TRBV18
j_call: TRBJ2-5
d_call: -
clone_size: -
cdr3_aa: CASSPMGGGGQETQYF
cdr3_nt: TGTGCCAGCTCACCGATGGGCGGAGGAGGCCAAGAGACCCAGTACTTC

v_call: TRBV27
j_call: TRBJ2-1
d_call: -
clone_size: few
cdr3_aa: CASSLLSSYNEQFF
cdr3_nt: TGTGCCAGCAGTTTGTTGAGCTCCTACAATGAGCAGTTCTTC

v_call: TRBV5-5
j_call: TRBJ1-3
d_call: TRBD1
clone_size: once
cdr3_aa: CASSLGTGSGNTIYF
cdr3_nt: TGTGCCAGCAGCCTCGGGACAGGGTCTGGAAACACCATATATTTT

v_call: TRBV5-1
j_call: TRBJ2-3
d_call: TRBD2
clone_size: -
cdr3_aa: CASSSGTSGDTQYF
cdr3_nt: TGCGCCAGCAGCTCCGGGACTAGCGGAGATACGCAGTATTTT

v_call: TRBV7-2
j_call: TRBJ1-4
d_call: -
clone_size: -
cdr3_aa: CASSSPTGHEKLFF
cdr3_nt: TGTGCCAGCAGCAGCCCAACAGGTCATGAAAAACTGTTTTTT

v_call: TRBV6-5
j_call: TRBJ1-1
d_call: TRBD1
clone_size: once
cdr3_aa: CASSLTGGTEAFF
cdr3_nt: TGTGCCAGCAGCCTCACAGGGGGCACTGAAGCTTTCTTT

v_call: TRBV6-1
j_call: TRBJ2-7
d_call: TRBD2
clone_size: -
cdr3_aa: CASTGGPFSYEQYF
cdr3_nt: TGTGCCAGCACGGGAGGGCCTTTCAGTTACGAGCAGTACTTC

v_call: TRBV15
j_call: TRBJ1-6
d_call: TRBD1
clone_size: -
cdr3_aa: CATSDRQGGNSPLHF
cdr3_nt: TGTGCCACCAGCGATCGACAGGGGGGGAATTCACCCCTCCACTTT

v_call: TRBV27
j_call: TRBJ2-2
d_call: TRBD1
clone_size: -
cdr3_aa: CASSRDRGSSGTGELFF
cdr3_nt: TGTGCCAGCAGTAGGGACAGGGGAAGTTCGGGCACCGGGGAGCTGTTTTTT

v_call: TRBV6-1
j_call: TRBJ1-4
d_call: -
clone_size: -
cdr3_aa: CASSLGRTNEKLFF
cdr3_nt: TGTGCCAGCAGCTTGGGGAGGACTAATGAAAAACTGTTTTTT

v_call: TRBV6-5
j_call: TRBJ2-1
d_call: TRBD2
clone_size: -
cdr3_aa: CASSYRTSGRSEQFF
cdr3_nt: TGTGCCAGCAGTTACAGAACTAGCGGGAGGAGTGAGCAGTTCTTC

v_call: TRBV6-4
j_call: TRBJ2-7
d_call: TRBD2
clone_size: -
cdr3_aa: CASRAGGRPYEQYF
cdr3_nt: TGTGCCAGCAGAGCGGGAGGGCGCCCCTACGAGCAGTACTTC

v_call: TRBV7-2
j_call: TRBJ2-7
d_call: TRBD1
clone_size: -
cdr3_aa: CASSLGGQGAYEQYF
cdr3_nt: TGTGCCAGCAGCTTAGGAGGACAGGGGGCCTACGAGCAGTACTTC

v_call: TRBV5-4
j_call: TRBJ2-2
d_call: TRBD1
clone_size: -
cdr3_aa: CASDRGSGELFF
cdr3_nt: TGTGCCAGCGACAGGGGATCCGGGGAGCTGTTTTTT

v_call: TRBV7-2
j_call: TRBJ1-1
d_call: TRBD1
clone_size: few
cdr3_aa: CASSPETGIEAFF
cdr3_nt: TGTGCCAGCAGCCCAGAGACAGGGATTGAAGCTTTCTTT

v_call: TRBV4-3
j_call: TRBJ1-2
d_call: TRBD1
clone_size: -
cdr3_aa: CASSQFLDRGDYGYTF
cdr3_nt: TGCGCCAGCAGCCAATTTTTGGACAGGGGTGACTATGGCTACACCTTC

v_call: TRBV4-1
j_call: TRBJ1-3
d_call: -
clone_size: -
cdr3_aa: CASSQERGNPAGGTIYF
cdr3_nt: TGCGCCAGCAGCCAAGAGCGAGGAAATCCAGCGGGGGGCACCATATATTTT

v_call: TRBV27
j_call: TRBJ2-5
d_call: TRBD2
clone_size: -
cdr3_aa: CASRSGREETQYF
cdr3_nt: TGTGCCAGCAGAAGCGGGAGGGAAGAGACCCAGTACTTC

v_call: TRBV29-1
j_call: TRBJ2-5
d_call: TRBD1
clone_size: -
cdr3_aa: CSVGVTGAQETQYF
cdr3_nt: TGCAGCGTTGGGGTCACAGGGGCCCAAGAGACCCAGTACTTC

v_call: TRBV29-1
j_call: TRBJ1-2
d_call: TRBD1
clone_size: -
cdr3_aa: CSVEGGTVNYGYTF
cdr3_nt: TGCAGCGTTGAAGGTGGGACAGTTAACTATGGCTACACCTTC